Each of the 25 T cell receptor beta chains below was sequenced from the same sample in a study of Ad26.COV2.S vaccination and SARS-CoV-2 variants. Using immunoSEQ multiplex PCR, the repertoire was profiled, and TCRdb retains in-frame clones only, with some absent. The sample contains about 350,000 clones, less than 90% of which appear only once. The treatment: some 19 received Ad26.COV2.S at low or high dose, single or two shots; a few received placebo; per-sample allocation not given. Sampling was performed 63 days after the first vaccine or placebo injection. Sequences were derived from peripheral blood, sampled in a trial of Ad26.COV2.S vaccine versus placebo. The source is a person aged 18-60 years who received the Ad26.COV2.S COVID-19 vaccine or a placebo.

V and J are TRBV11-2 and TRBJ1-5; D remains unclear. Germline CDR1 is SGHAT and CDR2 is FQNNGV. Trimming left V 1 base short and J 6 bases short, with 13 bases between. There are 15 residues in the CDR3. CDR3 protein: CASSLGEGGSQPQHF. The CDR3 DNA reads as TGTGCCAGCAGCTTAGGGGAGGGTGGGTCTCAGCCCCAGCATTTT.

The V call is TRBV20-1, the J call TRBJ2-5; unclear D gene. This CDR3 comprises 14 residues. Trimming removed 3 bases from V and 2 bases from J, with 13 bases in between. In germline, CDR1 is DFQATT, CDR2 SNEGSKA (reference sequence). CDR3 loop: CSASGVGSQETQYF. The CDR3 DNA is TGCAGTGCTAGTGGGGTCGGGTCACAAGAGACCCAGTACTTC.

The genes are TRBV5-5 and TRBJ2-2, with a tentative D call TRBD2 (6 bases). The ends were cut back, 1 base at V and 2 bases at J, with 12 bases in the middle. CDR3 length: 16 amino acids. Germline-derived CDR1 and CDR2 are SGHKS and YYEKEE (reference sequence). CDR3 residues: CASSLPGRDNTGELFF. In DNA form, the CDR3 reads TGTGCCAGCAGCTTGCCCGGGCGGGACAACACCGGGGAGCTGTTTTTT.

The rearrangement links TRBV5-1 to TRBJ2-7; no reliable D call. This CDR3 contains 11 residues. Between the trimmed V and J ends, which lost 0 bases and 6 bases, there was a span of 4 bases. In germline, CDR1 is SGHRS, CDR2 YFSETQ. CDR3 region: CASSLAREQYF. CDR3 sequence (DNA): TGCGCCAGCAGCTTGGCCCGCGAGCAGTACTTC.

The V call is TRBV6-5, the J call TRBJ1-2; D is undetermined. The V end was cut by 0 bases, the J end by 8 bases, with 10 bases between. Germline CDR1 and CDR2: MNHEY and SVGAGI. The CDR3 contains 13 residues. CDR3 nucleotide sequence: TGTGCCAGCAGTTACTCGGACTTGGGGGGCTACACCTTC. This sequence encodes CASSYSDLGGYTF.

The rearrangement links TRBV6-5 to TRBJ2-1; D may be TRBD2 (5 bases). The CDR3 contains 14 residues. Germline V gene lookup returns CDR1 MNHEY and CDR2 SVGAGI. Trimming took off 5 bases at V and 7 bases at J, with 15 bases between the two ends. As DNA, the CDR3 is TGTGCCAGCAGTCTTTACAGCGGTAGGAATGAGCAGTTCTTC. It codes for CASSLYSGRNEQFF.

The CDR3 sequence is CATSRTKSEQFF. The CDR3 region has the DNA TGTGCCACCAGCAGAACAAAGAGTGAGCAGTTCTTC. The gene calls are TRBV15 and TRBJ2-1, with D unclear. The CDR3 is 12 residues long. The V gene's germline CDR1 is LNHNV and CDR2 YYDKDF (reference sequence). The V end was cut by 2 bases, the J end by 9 bases, with 8 bases between.

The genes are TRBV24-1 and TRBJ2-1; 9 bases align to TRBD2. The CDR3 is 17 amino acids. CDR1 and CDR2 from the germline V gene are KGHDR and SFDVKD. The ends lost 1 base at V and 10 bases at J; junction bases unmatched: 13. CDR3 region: CATSDFSTSGLMGEQFF. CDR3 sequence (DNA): TGTGCCACCAGTGATTTCTCCACTAGCGGGCTGATGGGGGAGCAGTTCTTC.

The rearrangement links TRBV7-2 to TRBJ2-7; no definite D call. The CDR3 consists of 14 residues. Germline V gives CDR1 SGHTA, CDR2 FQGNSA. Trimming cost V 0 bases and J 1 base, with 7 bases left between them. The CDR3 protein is CASSLAHTSYEQYF. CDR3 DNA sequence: TGTGCCAGCAGCTTAGCCCACACTTCCTACGAGCAGTACTTC.

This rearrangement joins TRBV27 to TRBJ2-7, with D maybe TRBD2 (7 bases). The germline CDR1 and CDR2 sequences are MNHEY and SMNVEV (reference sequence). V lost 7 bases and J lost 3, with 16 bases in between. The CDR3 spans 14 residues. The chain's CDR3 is CASTPRGGHYEQYF. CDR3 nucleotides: TGTGCCAGCACCCCAAGGGGGGGGCACTACGAGCAGTACTTC.

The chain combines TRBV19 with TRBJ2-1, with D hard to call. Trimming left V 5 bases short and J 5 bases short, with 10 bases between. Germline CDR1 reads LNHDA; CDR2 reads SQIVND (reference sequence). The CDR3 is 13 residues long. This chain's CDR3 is CASSSGSHNEQFF. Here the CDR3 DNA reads TGTGCCAGTAGTTCTGGCAGTCACAATGAGCAGTTCTTC.

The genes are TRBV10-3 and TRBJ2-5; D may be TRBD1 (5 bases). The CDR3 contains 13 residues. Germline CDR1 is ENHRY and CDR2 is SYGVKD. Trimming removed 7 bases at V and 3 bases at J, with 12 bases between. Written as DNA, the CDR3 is TGTGCCATCATGGCGCCAGGGAAAGAGACCCAGTACTTC. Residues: CAIMAPGKETQYF.

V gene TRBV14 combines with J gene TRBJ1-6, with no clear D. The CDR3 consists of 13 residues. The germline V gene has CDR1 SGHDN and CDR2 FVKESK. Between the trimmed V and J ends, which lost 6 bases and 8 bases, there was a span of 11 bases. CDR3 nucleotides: TGTGCCAGCAGTAGGTTCAAGGATTCACCCCTCCACTTT. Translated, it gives CASSRFKDSPLHF.

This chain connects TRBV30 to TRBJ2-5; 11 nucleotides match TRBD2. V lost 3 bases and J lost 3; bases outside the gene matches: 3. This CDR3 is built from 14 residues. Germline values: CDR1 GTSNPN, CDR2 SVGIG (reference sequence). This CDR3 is CAWRELAGEETQYF. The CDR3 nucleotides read TGTGCCTGGAGGGAACTAGCGGGAGAAGAGACCCAGTACTTC.

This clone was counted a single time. The CDR3, as DNA: TGTGCCAGCAGTTTGGTGGCAGGGGGCCGACAAACCTACGAGCAGTACTTC. It yields the protein CASSLVAGGRQTYEQYF. V and J are TRBV27 and TRBJ2-7; 8 bases are shared with TRBD1. The V gene end was trimmed by 3 bases and the J gene end by 2 bases; junction bases not matched to a gene: 12. This CDR3 is built from 17 residues. Per the germline V gene, CDR1 is MNHEY and CDR2 is SMNVEV (reference sequence).

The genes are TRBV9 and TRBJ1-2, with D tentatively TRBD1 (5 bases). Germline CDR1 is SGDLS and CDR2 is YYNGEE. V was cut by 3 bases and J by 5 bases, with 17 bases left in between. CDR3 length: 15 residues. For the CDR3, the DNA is TGTGCCAGCAGCGCATCTCAGGGTAGGGCGTATGGCTACACCTTC. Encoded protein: CASSASQGRAYGYTF.

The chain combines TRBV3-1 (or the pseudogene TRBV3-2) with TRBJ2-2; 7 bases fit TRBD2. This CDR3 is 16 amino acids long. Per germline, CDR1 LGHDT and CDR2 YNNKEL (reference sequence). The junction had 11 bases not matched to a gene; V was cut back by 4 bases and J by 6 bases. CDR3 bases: TGTGCCAGCAGCCCCGAAGAGCGGGAAAGACCCGGGGAGCTGTTTTTT. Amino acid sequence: CASSPEERERPGELFF.

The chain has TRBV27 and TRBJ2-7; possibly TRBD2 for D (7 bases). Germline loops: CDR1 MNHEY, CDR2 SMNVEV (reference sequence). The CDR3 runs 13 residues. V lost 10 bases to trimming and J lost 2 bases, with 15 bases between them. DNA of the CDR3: TGTGCCACCCTGGGGGGGCTCCCCTACGAGCAGTACTTC. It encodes CATLGGLPYEQYF.

CDR3 loop: CASSAVTENTEAFF. CDR3 DNA: TGTGCCAGCAGCGCCGTGACGGAGAACACTGAAGCTTTCTTT. The gene calls are TRBV9 and TRBJ1-1; D unclear. CDR3 length: 14 residues. Germline CDR1 is SGDLS and CDR2 is YYNGEE. The V end was cut by 3 bases, the J end by 1 base, with 10 bases between.

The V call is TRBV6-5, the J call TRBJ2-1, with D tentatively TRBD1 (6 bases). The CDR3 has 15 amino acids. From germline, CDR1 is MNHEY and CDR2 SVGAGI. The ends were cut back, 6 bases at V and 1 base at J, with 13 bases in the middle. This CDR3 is CASSEGDGSYNEQFF. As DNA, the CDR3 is TGTGCCAGCAGCGAGGGGGACGGTTCCTACAATGAGCAGTTCTTC.

CDR3 loop: CATGQGYTEAFF. The DNA of the CDR3 is TGTGCCACAGGACAGGGTTACACTGAAGCTTTCTTT. The chain couples TRBV12-3 or TRBV12-4 to TRBJ1-1; 8 bases align to TRBD1. The CDR3 covers 12 residues. J gave up 3 bases and V 10 bases, and 4 bases lay outside the gene matches.

Here the CDR3 DNA reads TGTGCCAGCAGTTTAGGAACTCTCCTCGTCAATGAGCAGTTCTTC. It translates to CASSLGTLLVNEQFF. The V gene is TRBV27, the J gene TRBJ2-1; D is unclear. Germline values: CDR1 MNHEY, CDR2 SMNVEV (reference sequence). The CDR3 runs to 15 residues. V dropped 2 bases and J dropped 6 bases, with 14 bases sitting between them.

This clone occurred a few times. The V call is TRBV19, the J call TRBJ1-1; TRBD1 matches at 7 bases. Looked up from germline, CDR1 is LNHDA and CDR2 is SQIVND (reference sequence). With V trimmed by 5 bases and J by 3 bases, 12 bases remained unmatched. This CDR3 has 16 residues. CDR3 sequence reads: CASSQTHDRAHTEAFF. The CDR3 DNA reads TGTGCCAGTAGTCAGACCCACGACAGGGCGCACACTGAAGCTTTCTTT.

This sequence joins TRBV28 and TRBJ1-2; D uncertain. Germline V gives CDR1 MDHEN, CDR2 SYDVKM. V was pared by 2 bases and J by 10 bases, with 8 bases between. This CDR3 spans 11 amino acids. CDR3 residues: CASSLKGAYTF. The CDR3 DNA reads TGTGCCAGCAGTTTAAAGGGCGCCTACACCTTC.

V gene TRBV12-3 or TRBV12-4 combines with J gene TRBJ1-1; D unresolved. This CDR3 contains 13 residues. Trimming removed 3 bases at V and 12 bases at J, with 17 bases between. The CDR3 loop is CASSFGGPGKTFF. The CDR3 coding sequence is TGTGCCAGCAGTTTTGGCGGGCCGGGGAAAACTTTCTTT.